The table lists the clone carrying this TCR beta chain with a few counts. Its antigen is currently unknown. This entry comes from a study of cytomegalovirus exposure and HLA in healthy donors. Whole-study results and caveats: One variant, a missense change in DCLRE1C, was linked in a later analysis to TCR beta V- and J-gene trimming.

A multiplex PCR was run with 60 Vbeta primers and 13 Jbeta primers. Produced via immunoSEQ multiplex PCR; TCRdb's table is partial and in-frame only. The repertoire holds 160,000 or so clones, with approximately 77% as singletons. The clonotype was recovered from a female donor in good health and CMV-seronegative. Sequencing used PBMCs.

Here the CDR3 reads CASREQGRNTEAFF. The DNA of the CDR3 is TGTGCCAGCAGGGAGCAGGGGCGGAACACTGAAGCTTTCTTT. The V call is TRBV6-1, the J call TRBJ1-1; D is possibly TRBD1 (6 bases). CDR1 is MNHNS, CDR2 SASEGT, per germline. This CDR3 has 14 residues. V lost 6 bases, J lost 1 base, and 12 bases lay in between.